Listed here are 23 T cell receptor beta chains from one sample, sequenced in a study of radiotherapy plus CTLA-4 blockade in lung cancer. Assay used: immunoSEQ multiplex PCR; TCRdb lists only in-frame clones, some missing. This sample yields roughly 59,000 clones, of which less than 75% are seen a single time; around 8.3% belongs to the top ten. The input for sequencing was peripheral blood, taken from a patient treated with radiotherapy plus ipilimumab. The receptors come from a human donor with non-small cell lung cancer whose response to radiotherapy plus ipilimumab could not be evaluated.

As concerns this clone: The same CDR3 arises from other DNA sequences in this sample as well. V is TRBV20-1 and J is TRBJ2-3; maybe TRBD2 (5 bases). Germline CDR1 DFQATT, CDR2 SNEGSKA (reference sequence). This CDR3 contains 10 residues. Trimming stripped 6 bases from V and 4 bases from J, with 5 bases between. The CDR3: CSAGADTQYF. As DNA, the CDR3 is TGCAGTGCCGGGGCAGATACGCAGTATTTT.

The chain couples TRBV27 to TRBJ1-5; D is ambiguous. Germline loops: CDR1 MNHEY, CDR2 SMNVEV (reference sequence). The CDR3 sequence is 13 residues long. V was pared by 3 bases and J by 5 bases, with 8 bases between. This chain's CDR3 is CASSLAPHQPQHF. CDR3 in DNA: TGTGCCAGCAGTTTGGCTCCCCATCAGCCCCAGCATTTT.

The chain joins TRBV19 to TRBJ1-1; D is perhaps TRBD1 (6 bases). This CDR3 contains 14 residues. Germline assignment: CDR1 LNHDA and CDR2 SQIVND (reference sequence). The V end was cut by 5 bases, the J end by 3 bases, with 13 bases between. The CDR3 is CASSDRDMDTEAFF. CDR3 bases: TGTGCCAGTAGTGACCGGGACATGGACACTGAAGCTTTCTTT. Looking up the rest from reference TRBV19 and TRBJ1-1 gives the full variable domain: DGGITQSPKYLFRKEGQNVTLSCEQNLNHDAMYWYRQDPGQGLRLIYYSQIVNDFQKGDIAEGYSVSREKKESFPLTVTSAQKNPTAFYLCASSDRDMDTEAFFGQGTRLTVV.

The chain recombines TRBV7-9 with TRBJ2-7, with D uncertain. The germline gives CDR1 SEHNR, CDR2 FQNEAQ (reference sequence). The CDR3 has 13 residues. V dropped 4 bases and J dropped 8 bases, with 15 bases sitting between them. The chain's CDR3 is CASSSSPIEKQYF. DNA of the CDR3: TGTGCCAGCAGCTCCTCGCCGATAGAGAAGCAGTACTTC.

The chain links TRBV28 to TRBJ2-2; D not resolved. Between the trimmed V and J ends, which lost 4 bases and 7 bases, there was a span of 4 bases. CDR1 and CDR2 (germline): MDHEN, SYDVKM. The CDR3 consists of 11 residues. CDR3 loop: CASSSVGELFF. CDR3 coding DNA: TGTGCCAGCAGTTCAGTCGGGGAGCTGTTTTTT.

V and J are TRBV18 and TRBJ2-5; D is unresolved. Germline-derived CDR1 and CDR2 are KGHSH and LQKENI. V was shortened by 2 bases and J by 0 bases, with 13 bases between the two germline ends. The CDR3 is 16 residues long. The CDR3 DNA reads TGTGCCAGCTCACCAAAAAACACCTTGTACCAAGAGACCCAGTACTTC. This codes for CASSPKNTLYQETQYF.

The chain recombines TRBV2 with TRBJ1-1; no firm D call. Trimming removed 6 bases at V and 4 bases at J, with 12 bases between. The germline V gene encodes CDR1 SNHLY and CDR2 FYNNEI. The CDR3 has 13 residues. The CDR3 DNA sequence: TGTGCCAGCAGCGTCGAGGATACCACTGAAGCTTTCTTT. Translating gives CASSVEDTTEAFF. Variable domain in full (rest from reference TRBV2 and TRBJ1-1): EPEVTQTPSHQVTQMGQEVILRCVPISNHLYFYWYRQILGQKVEFLVSFYNNEISEKSEIFDDQFSVERPDGSNFTLKIRSTKLEDSAMYFCASSVEDTTEAFFGQGTRLTVV.

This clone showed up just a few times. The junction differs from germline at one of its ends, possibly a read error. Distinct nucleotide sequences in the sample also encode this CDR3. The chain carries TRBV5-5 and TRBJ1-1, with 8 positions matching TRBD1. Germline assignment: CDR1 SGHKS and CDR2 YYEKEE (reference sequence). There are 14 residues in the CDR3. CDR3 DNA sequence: TGTGCCAGCAGTTTGGACAGGGTTAACACTGAAGCTTTCTTT. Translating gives CASSLDRVNTEAFF. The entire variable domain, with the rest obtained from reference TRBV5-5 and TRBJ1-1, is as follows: DAGVTQSPTHLIKTRGQQVTLRCSPISGHKSVSWYQQVLGQGPQFIFQYYEKEERGRGNFPDRFSARQFPNYSSELNVNALLLGDSALYLCASSLDRVNTEAFFGQGTRLTVV.

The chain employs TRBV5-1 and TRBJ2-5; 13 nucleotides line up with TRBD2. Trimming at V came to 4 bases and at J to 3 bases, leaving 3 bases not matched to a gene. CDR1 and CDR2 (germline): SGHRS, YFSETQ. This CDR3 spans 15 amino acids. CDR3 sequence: CASSVGLAGEETQYF. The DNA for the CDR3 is TGCGCCAGCAGCGTTGGACTAGCGGGAGAAGAGACCCAGTACTTC.

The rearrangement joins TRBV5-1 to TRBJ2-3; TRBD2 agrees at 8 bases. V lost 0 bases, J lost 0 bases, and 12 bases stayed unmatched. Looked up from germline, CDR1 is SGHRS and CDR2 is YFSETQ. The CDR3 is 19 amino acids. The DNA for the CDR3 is TGCGCCAGCAGCTTGGGGTCCGGGGGGGCCCGTGCTAGCACAGATACGCAGTATTTT. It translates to CASSLGSGGARASTDTQYF.

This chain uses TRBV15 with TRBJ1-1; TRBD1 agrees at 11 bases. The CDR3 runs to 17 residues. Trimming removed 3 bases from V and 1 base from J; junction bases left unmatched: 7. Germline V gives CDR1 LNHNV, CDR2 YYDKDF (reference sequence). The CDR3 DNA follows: TGTGCCACCAGCAGGGGGACAGGGGGTGCATGGAACACTGAAGCTTTCTTT. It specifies CATSRGTGGAWNTEAFF.

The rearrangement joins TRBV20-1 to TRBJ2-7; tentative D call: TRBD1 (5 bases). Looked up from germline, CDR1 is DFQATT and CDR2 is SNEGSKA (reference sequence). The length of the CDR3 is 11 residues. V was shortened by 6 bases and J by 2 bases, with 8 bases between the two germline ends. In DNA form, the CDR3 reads TGCAGTGCCCAGGGTCCCTACGAGCAGTACTTC. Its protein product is CSAQGPYEQYF.

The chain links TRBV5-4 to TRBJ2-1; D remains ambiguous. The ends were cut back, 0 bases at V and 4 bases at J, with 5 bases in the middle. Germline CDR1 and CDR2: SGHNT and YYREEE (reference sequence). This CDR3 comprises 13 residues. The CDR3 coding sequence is TGTGCCAGCAGCTTGGATCTATACAATGAGCAGTTCTTC. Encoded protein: CASSLDLYNEQFF.

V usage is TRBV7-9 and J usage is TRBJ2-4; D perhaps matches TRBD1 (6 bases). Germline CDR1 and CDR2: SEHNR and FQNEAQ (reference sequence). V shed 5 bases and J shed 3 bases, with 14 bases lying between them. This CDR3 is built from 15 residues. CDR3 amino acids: CASSQVPGHKNIQYF. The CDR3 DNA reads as TGTGCCAGCAGCCAGGTACCGGGACACAAAAACATTCAGTACTTC.

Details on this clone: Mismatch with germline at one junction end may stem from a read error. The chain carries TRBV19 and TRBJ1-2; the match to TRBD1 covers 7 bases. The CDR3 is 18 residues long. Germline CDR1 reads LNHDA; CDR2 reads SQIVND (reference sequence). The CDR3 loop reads CASSMTGLEPVLNYSYTF. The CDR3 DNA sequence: TGTGCCAGTAGTATGACAGGGCTGGAACCAGTCCTAAACTATAGCTACACCTTC.

The CDR3 sequence: CASSSETGGVETQYF. CDR3 coding DNA: TGTGCCAGCAGCTCAGAGACAGGGGGGGTAGAGACCCAGTACTTC. The chain combines TRBV5-4 with TRBJ2-5; the match to TRBD1 covers 9 bases. The CDR3 runs to 15 residues. Trimming took 3 bases from V and 4 from J; bases not matched to a gene: 7. In germline, CDR1 is SGHNT, CDR2 YYREEE (reference sequence).

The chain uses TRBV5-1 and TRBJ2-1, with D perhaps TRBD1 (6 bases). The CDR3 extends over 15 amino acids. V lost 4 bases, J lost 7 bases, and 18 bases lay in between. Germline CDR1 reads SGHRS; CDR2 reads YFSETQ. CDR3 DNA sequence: TGCGCCAGCAGCCCCGAACTAACCGACAGGAATGAGCAGTTCTTC. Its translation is CASSPELTDRNEQFF. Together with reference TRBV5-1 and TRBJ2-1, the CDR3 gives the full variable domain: KAGVTQTPRYLIKTRGQQVTLSCSPISGHRSVSWYQQTPGQGLQFLFEYFSETQRNKGNFPGRFSGRQFSNSRSEMNVSTLELGDSALYLCASSPELTDRNEQFFGPGTRLTVL.

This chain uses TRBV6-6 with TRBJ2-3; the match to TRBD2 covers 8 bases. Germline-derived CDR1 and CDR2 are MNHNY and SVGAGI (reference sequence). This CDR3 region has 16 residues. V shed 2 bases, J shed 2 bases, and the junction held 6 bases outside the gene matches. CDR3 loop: CASSYEGSGTTDTQYF. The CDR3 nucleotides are TGTGCCAGCAGTTACGAGGGTAGCGGGACCACAGATACGCAGTATTTT.

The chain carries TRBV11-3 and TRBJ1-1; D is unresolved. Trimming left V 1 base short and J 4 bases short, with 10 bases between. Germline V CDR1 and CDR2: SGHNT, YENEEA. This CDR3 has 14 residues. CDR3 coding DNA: TGTGCCAGCAGCTTAGCTACGTTTAGCACTGAAGCTTTCTTT. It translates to CASSLATFSTEAFF. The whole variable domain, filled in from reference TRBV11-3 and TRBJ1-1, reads EAGVVQSPRYKIIEKKQPVAFWCNPISGHNTLYWYLQNLGQGPELLIRYENEEAVDDSQLPKDRFSAERLKGVDSTLKIQPAELGDSAVYLCASSLATFSTEAFFGQGTRLTVV.

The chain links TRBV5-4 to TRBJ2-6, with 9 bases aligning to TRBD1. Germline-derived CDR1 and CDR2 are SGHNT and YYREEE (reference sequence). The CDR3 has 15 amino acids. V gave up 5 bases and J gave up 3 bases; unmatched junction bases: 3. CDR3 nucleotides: TGTGCCAGCAGACAGGACAGGGGTGGGGCCAACGTCCTGACTTTC. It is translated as CASRQDRGGANVLTF.

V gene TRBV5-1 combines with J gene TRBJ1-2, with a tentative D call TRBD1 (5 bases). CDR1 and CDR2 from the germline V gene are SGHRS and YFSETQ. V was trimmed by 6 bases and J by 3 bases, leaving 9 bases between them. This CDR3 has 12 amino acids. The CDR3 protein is CASKPGDYGYTF. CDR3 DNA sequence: TGCGCCAGCAAACCGGGGGACTATGGCTACACCTTC.

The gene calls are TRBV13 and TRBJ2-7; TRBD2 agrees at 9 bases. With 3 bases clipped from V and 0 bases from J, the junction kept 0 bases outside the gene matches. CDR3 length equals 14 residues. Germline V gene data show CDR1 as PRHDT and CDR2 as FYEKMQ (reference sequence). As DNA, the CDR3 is TGTGCCAGCAGCTTTAGCGGGAGCTCCTACGAGCAGTACTTC. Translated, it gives CASSFSGSSYEQYF.

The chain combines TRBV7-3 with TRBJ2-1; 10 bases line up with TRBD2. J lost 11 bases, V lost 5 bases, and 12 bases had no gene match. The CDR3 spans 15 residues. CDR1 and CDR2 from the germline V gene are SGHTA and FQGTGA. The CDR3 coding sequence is TGTGCCAGCAGCCGGTCTAGCGGGGGCCTCGCGCAGCAGTTCTTC. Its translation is CASSRSSGGLAQQFF.